The clone carrying this TCR beta chain is a singleton in its sample. These data belong to a study of blood T cell repertoires in COVID-19. Turning to the study itself: COVID-19 samples from acute and convalescent phases originated in the United States, Italy and Spain. T cells, B-cell-depleted T cells, or PBMCs supplied cDNA or gDNA.

Unmatched junction bases numbered 15, after V lost 6 bases and J lost 14 bases. The CDR3 has 14 residues. Germline CDR1 is SNHLY and CDR2 is FYNNEI. Authors' data handling: Quantification of nucleated cells was approximated via reference gene primer amplification. Profiling relied on immunoSEQ multiplex PCR, and the TCRdb table lists in-frame clones only, not all of them. For V, J and clone size, that table is used; D and trimming come from the DNA. Among roughly 31,000 clones listed, roughly nine tenths were seen once. V and J are TRBV2 and TRBJ1-4; 7 nucleotides align to TRBD1. This sequence originates from an older man with acute or convalescent COVID-19. The source material was peripheral blood. CDR3 in amino acids: CASRERTGTRGLFF. In DNA, the CDR3 is TGTGCCAGCAGAGAAAGGACAGGAACCCGGGGGCTGTTTTTT.